The sequence of this T cell receptor beta chain was determined in a study of cytotoxic CD8 clonotypes in ibrutinib-treated CLL. Study information: By median roughly 72 months, roughly twelve had progressed and about 15 stayed remitted; responses had been 2 complete and approximately 24 partial.

This clone was seen only once. The data were produced by immunoSEQ multiplex PCR, yet TCRdb's version contains in-frame clones alone and is incomplete. Among some 350,000 clones, 67% were seen once, and the ten largest hold 6% to 6.5%. The source material was PBMCs, sampled after 36 months of ibrutinib treatment. This TCR was recovered from a human donor with chronic lymphocytic leukemia.

The CDR3 reads CASSQKAGSNYGYTF. The CDR3 DNA is TGCGCCAGCAGCCAAAAGGCCGGCTCTAACTATGGCTACACCTTC. The chain recombines TRBV4-1 with TRBJ1-2; D unclear. V was cut by 2 bases and J by 0 bases, with 10 bases left in between. Looked up from germline, CDR1 is MGHRA and CDR2 is YSYEKL. This CDR3 has 15 residues.